Listed here are 9 T cell receptor beta chains from one sample, sequenced in a study of blood T cell repertoires in COVID-19. Using immunoSEQ multiplex PCR, the repertoire was profiled, and TCRdb retains in-frame clones only, with some absent. The table lists about 110,000 clones, approximately 85% of them singletons, with around 5.5% in the top ten. Sequences were obtained from peripheral blood. The receptors were gathered from a woman aged 55-70 years with COVID-19, enrolled during active disease.

The rearrangement links TRBV18 to TRBJ2-7; 12 nucleotides agree with TRBD2. CDR1 and CDR2 from the germline V gene are KGHSH and LQKENI. The length of the CDR3 is 18 residues. With 3 bases clipped from V and 2 bases from J, the junction kept 11 bases outside the gene matches. The CDR3 loop is CASSPSPSGGGVAYEQYF. The CDR3 DNA reads as TGTGCCAGCTCACCTTCCCCTAGCGGGGGGGGTGTGGCCTACGAGCAGTACTTC. The variable domain in full, with the rest retrieved from reference TRBV18 and TRBJ2-7, is NAGVMQNPRHLVRRRGQEARLRCSPMKGHSHVYWYRQLPEEGLKFMVYLQKENIIDESGMPKERFSAEFPKEGPSILRIQQVVRGDSAAYFCASSPSPSGGGVAYEQYFGPGTRLTVT.

This chain links TRBV2 with TRBJ1-5, with D uncertain. CDR1 and CDR2 from the germline V gene are SNHLY and FYNNEI. V was shortened by 4 bases and J by 0 bases, with 7 bases between the two germline ends. The CDR3 sequence is 14 residues long. CDR3 protein: CASSASYSNQPQHF. The CDR3 DNA is TGTGCCAGCAGTGCCTCTTATAGCAATCAGCCCCAGCATTTT. Looking up the rest from reference TRBV2 and TRBJ1-5 gives the full variable domain: EPEVTQTPSHQVTQMGQEVILRCVPISNHLYFYWYRQILGQKVEFLVSFYNNEISEKSEIFDDQFSVERPDGSNFTLKIRSTKLEDSAMYFCASSASYSNQPQHFGDGTRLSIL.

The chain has TRBV6-1 and TRBJ1-1; D not certain. Germline assignment: CDR1 MNHNS and CDR2 SASEGT. The CDR3 runs 17 residues. The V end lost 0 bases, the J end lost 1 base, and 15 bases lay between the germline ends. CDR3 sequence: CASSEALVETQNTEAFF. The CDR3 DNA reads TGTGCCAGCAGTGAAGCTTTGGTGGAGACCCAGAACACTGAAGCTTTCTTT.

The CDR3 sequence is CASSQGTSGSTDTQYF. The CDR3 DNA reads as TGTGCCAGCTCACAAGGGACTAGCGGGAGCACAGATACGCAGTATTTT. This rearrangement joins TRBV18 to TRBJ2-3, with 12 positions matching TRBD2. J was trimmed by 0 bases and V by 4 bases; bases with no gene match: 2. The germline V gene has CDR1 KGHSH and CDR2 LQKENI. The CDR3 is 16 residues long.

The genes are TRBV13 and TRBJ2-2, with D unclear. The germline V gene has CDR1 PRHDT and CDR2 FYEKMQ (reference sequence). The ends were cut back, 8 bases at V and 1 base at J, with 11 bases in the middle. The CDR3 is 14 amino acids. CDR3 in DNA: TGTGCCAGCTGCCCCGACTTGAACACCGGGGAGCTGTTTTTT. Its translation is CASCPDLNTGELFF.

The sample holds a few counts of this clone. The genes are TRBV3-1 (or the pseudogene TRBV3-2) and TRBJ1-2, with D uncertain. The germline V gene has CDR1 LGHDT and CDR2 YNNKEL (reference sequence). This CDR3 has 12 amino acids. The V and J ends lost 3 bases and 6 bases respectively, with 8 bases between them. Here the CDR3 DNA reads TGTGCCAGCAGCCAGCGGGAGGATGGCTACACCTTC. As protein: CASSQREDGYTF.

The chain combines TRBV19 with TRBJ1-2; TRBD1 might be the D (6 bases). In germline, CDR1 is LNHDA, CDR2 SQIVND (reference sequence). The V gene lost 3 bases and the J gene lost 6 bases, with 11 bases spanning the gap. The length of the CDR3 is 13 residues. This CDR3 reads CASSIPRGHGYTF. CDR3 in DNA: TGTGCCAGTAGTATTCCCAGGGGCCATGGCTACACCTTC. The entire variable domain, with the rest obtained from reference TRBV19 and TRBJ1-2, is as follows: DGGITQSPKYLFRKEGQNVTLSCEQNLNHDAMYWYRQDPGQGLRLIYYSQIVNDFQKGDIAEGYSVSREKKESFPLTVTSAQKNPTAFYLCASSIPRGHGYTFGSGTRLTVV.

V gene TRBV11-1 combines with J gene TRBJ1-2; D is undetermined. Germline assignment: CDR1 SGHAT and CDR2 FQDESV (reference sequence). This CDR3 comprises 16 residues. Trimming pared 2 bases from V and 6 bases from J, leaving 19 bases between. CDR3 sequence reads: CASSLSLLEGWHGYTF. The CDR3 bases are TGTGCCAGCAGCTTATCCCTTTTGGAGGGATGGCATGGCTACACCTTC.

The rearrangement uses TRBV3-1 (or the pseudogene TRBV3-2) and TRBJ1-6; 8 bases agree with TRBD1. The germline CDR1 and CDR2 sequences are LGHDT and YNNKEL (reference sequence). This CDR3 has 16 residues. With 4 bases clipped from V and 5 bases from J, the junction kept 7 bases outside the gene matches. The CDR3 region is CASSPTTGADNSPLHF. The CDR3 nucleotides are TGTGCCAGCAGCCCAACGACAGGGGCGGATAATTCACCCCTCCACTTT.